This T cell receptor beta chain was captured in a study of brain metastases from non-small cell lung cancer. Sequencing used immunoSEQ multiplex PCR; TCRdb keeps in-frame clones, though not all of them. The sample has several thousand clones; 70% to 90% are singletons. CDR1 is MNHEY, CDR2 SMNVEV, per germline (reference sequence). Trimming left V 3 bases short and J 7 bases short, with 9 bases between. This CDR3 comprises 13 residues. The chain has TRBV27 and TRBJ1-4; no reliable D call. This receptor was identified in a donor aged 40 or over with non-small cell lung cancer. Sequenced input: primary lung tumor tissue. The CDR3 DNA reads as TGTGCCAGCAGTTTCTCAGGTTTTGAAAAACTGTTTTTT. It yields the protein CASSFSGFEKLFF.